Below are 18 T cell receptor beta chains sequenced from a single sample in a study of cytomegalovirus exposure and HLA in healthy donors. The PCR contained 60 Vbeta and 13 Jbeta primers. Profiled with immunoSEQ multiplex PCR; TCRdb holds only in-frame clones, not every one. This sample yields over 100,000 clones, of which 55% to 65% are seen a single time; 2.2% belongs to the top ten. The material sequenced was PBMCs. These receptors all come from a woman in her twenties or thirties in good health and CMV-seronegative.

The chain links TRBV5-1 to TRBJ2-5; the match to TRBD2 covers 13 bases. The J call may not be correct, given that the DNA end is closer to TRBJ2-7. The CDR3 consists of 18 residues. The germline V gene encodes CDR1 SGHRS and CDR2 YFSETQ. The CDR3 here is CASNWGGLAGEGSYEQYF. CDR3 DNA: TGCGCCAGCAACTGGGGAGGACTAGCGGGAGAAGGGTCCTACGAGCAGTACTTC.

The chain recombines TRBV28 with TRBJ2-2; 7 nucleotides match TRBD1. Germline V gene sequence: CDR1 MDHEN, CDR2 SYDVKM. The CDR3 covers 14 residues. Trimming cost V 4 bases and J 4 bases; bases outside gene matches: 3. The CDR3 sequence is CASSSPGGTGELFF. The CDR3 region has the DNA TGTGCCAGCAGTTCCCCAGGGGGCACCGGGGAGCTGTTTTTT.

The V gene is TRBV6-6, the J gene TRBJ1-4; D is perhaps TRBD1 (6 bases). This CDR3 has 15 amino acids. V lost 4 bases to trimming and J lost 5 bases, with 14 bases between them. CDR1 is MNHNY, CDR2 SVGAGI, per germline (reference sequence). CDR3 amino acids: CASSLEGGANEKLFF. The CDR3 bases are TGTGCCAGCAGTTTGGAGGGGGGGGCGAATGAAAAACTGTTTTTT.

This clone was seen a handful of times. CDR3 nucleotides: TGTGCCAGCAGTGAACTACAAACATACAGGGGAGGCCACGAGCAGTACTTC. As protein: CASSELQTYRGGHEQYF. The chain uses TRBV6-1 and TRBJ2-7; D possibly corresponds to TRBD1 (7 bases). This CDR3 has 17 residues. From germline, CDR1 is MNHNS and CDR2 SASEGT. V was cut by 2 bases and J by 5 bases, with 22 bases left in between.

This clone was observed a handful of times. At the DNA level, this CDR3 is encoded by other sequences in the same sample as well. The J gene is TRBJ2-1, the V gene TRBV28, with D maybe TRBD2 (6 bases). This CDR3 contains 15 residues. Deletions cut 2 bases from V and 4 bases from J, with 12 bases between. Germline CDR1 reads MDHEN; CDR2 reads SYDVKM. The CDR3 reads CASSLLGGEYNEQFF. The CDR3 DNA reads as TGTGCCAGCAGTTTACTGGGAGGAGAATACAATGAGCAGTTCTTC.

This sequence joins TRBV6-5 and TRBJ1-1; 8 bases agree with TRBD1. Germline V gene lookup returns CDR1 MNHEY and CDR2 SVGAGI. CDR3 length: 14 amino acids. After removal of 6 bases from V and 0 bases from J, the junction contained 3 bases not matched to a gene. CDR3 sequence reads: CASSRDRMNTEAFF. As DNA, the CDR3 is TGTGCCAGCAGCCGGGACAGGATGAACACTGAAGCTTTCTTT.

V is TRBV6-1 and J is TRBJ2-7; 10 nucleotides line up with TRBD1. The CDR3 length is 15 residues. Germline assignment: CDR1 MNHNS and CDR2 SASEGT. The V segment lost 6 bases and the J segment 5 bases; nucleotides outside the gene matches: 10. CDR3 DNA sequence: TGTGCCAGCAGGCCCCGGGACAGGGGAGGCAACGAGCAGTACTTC. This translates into CASRPRDRGGNEQYF.

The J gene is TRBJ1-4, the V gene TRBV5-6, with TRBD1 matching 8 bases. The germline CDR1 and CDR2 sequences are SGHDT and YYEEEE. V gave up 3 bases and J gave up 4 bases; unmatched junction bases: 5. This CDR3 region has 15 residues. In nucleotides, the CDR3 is TGTGCCAGCAGCTCACCGACAGGGGATAATGAAAAACTGTTTTTT. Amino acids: CASSSPTGDNEKLFF.

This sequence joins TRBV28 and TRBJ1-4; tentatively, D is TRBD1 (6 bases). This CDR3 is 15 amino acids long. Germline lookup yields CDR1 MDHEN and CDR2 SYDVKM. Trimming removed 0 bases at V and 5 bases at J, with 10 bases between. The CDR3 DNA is TGTGCCAGCAGTTTATGGCGAGACAGGAATGAAAAACTGTTTTTT. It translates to CASSLWRDRNEKLFF.

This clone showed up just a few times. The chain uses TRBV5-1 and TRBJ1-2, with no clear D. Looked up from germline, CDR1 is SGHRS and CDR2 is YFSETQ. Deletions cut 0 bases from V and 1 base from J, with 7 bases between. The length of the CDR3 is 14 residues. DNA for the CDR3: TGCGCCAGCAGCTTGGACGGGGATAACTATGGCTACACCTTC. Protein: CASSLDGDNYGYTF. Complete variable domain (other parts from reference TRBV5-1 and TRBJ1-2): KAGVTQTPRYLIKTRGQQVTLSCSPISGHRSVSWYQQTPGQGLQFLFEYFSETQRNKGNFPGRFSGRQFSNSRSEMNVSTLELGDSALYLCASSLDGDNYGYTFGSGTRLTVV.

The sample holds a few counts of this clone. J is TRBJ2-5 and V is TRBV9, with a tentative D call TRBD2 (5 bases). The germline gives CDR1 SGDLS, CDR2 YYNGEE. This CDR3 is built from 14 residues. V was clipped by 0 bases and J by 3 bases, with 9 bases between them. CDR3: CASSVVPGKETQYF. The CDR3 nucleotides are TGTGCCAGCAGCGTAGTTCCGGGGAAAGAGACCCAGTACTTC.

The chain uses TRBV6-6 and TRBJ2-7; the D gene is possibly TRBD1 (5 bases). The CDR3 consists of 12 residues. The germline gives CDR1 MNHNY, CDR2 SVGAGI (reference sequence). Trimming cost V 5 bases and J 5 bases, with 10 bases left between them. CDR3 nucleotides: TGTGCCAGCAGTGTGGACACCCACGAGCAGTACTTC. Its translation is CASSVDTHEQYF.

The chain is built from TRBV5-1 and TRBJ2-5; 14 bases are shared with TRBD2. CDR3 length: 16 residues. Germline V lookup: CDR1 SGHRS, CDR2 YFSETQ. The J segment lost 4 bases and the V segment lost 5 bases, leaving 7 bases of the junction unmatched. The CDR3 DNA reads TGCGCCAGCAGTTCGCTGACTAGCGGGGGGGGAGAGACCCAGTACTTC. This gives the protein CASSSLTSGGGETQYF.

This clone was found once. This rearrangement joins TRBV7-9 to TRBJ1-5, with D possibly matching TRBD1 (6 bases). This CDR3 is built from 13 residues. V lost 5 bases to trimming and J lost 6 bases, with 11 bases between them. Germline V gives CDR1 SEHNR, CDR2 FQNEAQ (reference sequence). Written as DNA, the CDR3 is TGTGCCAGCAGCCCCGAAGGGGGTCAGCCCCAGCATTTT. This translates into CASSPEGGQPQHF.

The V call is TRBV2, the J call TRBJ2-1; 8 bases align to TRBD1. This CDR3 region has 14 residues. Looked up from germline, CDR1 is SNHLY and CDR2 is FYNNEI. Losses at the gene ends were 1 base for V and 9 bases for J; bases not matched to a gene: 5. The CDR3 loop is CASSEGQGAGEQFF. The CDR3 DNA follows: TGTGCCAGCAGTGAAGGCCAGGGGGCAGGTGAGCAGTTCTTC.

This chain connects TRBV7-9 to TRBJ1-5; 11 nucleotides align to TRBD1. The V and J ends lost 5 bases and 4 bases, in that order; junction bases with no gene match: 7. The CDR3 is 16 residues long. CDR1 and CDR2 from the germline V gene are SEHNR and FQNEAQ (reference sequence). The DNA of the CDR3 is TGTGCCAGCAGCGGACCCGGGACAGGGGGGAATCAGCCCCAGCATTTT. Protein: CASSGPGTGGNQPQHF.

DNA of the CDR3: TGTGCCTGGAGTGTCGGGTTGGGCAATCAGCCCCAGCATTTT. It specifies CAWSVGLGNQPQHF. The chain joins TRBV30 to TRBJ1-5, with D uncertain. The V end lost 0 bases, the J end lost 2 bases, and 8 bases lay between the germline ends. This CDR3 is built from 14 residues. Germline assignment: CDR1 GTSNPN and CDR2 SVGIG (reference sequence).

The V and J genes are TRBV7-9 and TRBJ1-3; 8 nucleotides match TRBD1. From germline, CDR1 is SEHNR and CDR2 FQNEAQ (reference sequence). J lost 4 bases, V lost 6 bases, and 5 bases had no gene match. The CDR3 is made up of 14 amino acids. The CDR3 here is CASRTDRVGNTIYF. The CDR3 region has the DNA TGTGCCAGCAGGACGGACAGGGTAGGAAACACCATATATTTT.